This TCR beta chain stems from a study of shared clonotypes between healthy human individuals. General study results and limits: Genetic and exposure-history diversity was limited by the few donors. Despite large depth, rarefaction showed incomplete sorted-subset sequencing.

There are a few counts of this clone. Its antigen is still unknown. An even split of each subset's genomic DNA across several immunoSEQ plates was performed. The table came from immunoSEQ multiplex PCR; TCRdb's copy has only in-frame clones and leaves some out. Of 780,000 or so clones listed, roughly two thirds are singletons. Sequenced sample: memory CD4+ T cells sorted from blood. Subset noted: CD45RA-negative fraction. This clonotype was sampled from a woman in her 30s in good health.

For the CDR3, the DNA is TGTGCCAGCAGTGAATCGAGGGGCATGAACACTGAAGCTTTCTTT. Its translation is CASSESRGMNTEAFF. The gene calls are TRBV2 and TRBJ1-1, with D possibly matching TRBD1 (5 bases). Trimming took 2 bases from V and 0 from J, leaving 10 bases between them. Germline lookup yields CDR1 SNHLY and CDR2 FYNNEI. This CDR3 comprises 15 residues.